These 18 T cell receptor beta chains were all obtained from the same sample, sequenced in a study of cytomegalovirus exposure and HLA in healthy donors. With 60 Vbeta and 13 Jbeta primers, the PCR was carried out. Sequenced by immunoSEQ multiplex PCR; TCRdb stores in-frame clones only, minus some. Of some 110,000 clones in the sample, roughly 82% were seen once. Sequenced sample: PBMCs. The receptors shown here come from a woman in her thirties or forties in good health and CMV-seropositive.

The rearrangement links TRBV4-1 to TRBJ2-1, with 9 positions matching TRBD1. Germline trimming cut 4 bases from V and 7 bases from J; bases unmatched to any gene: 8. There are 15 residues in the CDR3. Germline loops: CDR1 MGHRA, CDR2 YSYEKL. The CDR3 coding sequence is TGCGCCAGCAGCCTCCGGACAGGGGTGGGGAATGAGCAGTTCTTC. It is translated as CASSLRTGVGNEQFF.

The rearrangement uses TRBV10-1 and TRBJ2-3, with TRBD1 matching 11 bases. CDR3 length: 18 residues. V was pared by 6 bases and J by 3 bases, with 14 bases of the junction left unmatched. Germline loops: CDR1 WNHNN, CDR2 SYGVQD (reference sequence). The CDR3 loop is CASSLRPGQGDMTDTQYF. CDR3 DNA: TGCGCCAGCAGCTTACGGCCGGGACAGGGGGATATGACAGATACGCAGTATTTT.

The chain has TRBV7-3 and TRBJ1-2; no firm D call. The V end was cut by 4 bases, the J end by 4 bases, with 10 bases between. The CDR3 consists of 13 residues. In germline, CDR1 is SGHTA, CDR2 FQGTGA. The CDR3, as DNA: TGTGCCAGCAGCTCGACGGCAGGCTATGGCTACACCTTC. This gives the protein CASSSTAGYGYTF. The variable domain in full, completed from reference TRBV7-3 and TRBJ1-2, reads GAGVSQTPSNKVTEKGKYVELRCDPISGHTALYWYRQSLGQGPEFLIYFQGTGAADDSGLPNDRFFAVRPEGSVSTLKIQRTERGDSAVYLCASSSTAGYGYTFGSGTRLTVV.

V gene TRBV10-1 combines with J gene TRBJ2-1; the D is unclear. Trimming removed 8 bases from V and 9 bases from J, with 8 bases in between. The V gene's germline CDR1 is WNHNN and CDR2 SYGVQD (reference sequence). The CDR3 runs to 10 residues. CDR3 in amino acids: CASRVREQFF. As DNA, the CDR3 is TGCGCCAGCCGAGTCCGTGAGCAGTTCTTC.

This chain joins TRBV28 and TRBJ2-3, with 8 bases aligning to TRBD1. The junction had 4 bases not matched to a gene; V was cut back by 8 bases and J by 0 bases. Germline V gene sequence: CDR1 MDHEN, CDR2 SYDVKM. The CDR3 loop spans 14 amino acids. CDR3 sequence: CASHRTGSTDTQYF. CDR3 DNA sequence: TGTGCCAGCCATCGGACAGGGAGCACAGATACGCAGTATTTT.

The chain carries TRBV6-6 and TRBJ2-3; D unclear. The CDR3 contains 12 residues. Trimming stripped 8 bases from V and 0 bases from J, with 6 bases between. Looked up from germline, CDR1 is MNHNY and CDR2 is SVGAGI (reference sequence). The CDR3 is CASQDSTDTQYF. DNA of the CDR3: TGTGCCAGCCAGGATAGCACAGATACGCAGTATTTT.

V is TRBV5-1 and J is TRBJ2-5, with 11 positions matching TRBD2. V was clipped by 6 bases and J by 3 bases; unmatched bases: 13. CDR1 SGHRS and CDR2 YFSETQ come from the germline V gene. The CDR3 length is 17 residues. This CDR3 reads CASTTGVLLAGEETQYF. The CDR3 nucleotides are TGCGCCAGCACTACAGGGGTATTACTAGCGGGAGAAGAGACCCAGTACTTC.

This chain connects TRBV27 to TRBJ2-2; 8 bases fit TRBD2. The ends lost 2 bases at V and 4 bases at J; junction bases unmatched: 0. There are 14 residues in the CDR3. Germline loops: CDR1 MNHEY, CDR2 SMNVEV (reference sequence). The CDR3 nucleotides read TGTGCCAGCAGTTTAAGCGGGAGCACCGGGGAGCTGTTTTTT. It encodes CASSLSGSTGELFF.

The rearrangement links TRBV19 to TRBJ1-5; no definite D call. The germline V and J ends were trimmed by 7 bases and 4 bases, with 11 bases remaining between them. Germline V gene data show CDR1 as LNHDA and CDR2 as SQIVND (reference sequence). The CDR3 is 13 residues long. For the CDR3, the DNA is TGTGCCAGTAAGGGTAGGACTAATCAGCCCCAGCATTTT. Translating gives CASKGRTNQPQHF. The variable domain in full, with the rest retrieved from reference TRBV19 and TRBJ1-5, is DGGITQSPKYLFRKEGQNVTLSCEQNLNHDAMYWYRQDPGQGLRLIYYSQIVNDFQKGDIAEGYSVSREKKESFPLTVTSAQKNPTAFYLCASKGRTNQPQHFGDGTRLSIL.

This rearrangement joins TRBV28 to TRBJ1-5; D gene unclear. Trimming took 7 bases from V and 0 from J, leaving 10 bases between them. There are 14 residues in the CDR3. CDR1 and CDR2 from the germline V gene are MDHEN and SYDVKM. The CDR3 region is CASKHPNSNQPQHF. CDR3 sequence (DNA): TGTGCCAGCAAACACCCCAATAGCAATCAGCCCCAGCATTTT.

The CDR3 sequence is CASSTMILGAEAFF. Here the CDR3 DNA reads TGTGCCAGCAGTACGATGATCTTGGGCGCTGAAGCTTTCTTT. The chain links TRBV28 to TRBJ1-1; D is unclear. Deletions cut 5 bases from V and 6 bases from J, with 16 bases between. Germline values: CDR1 MDHEN, CDR2 SYDVKM. This CDR3 contains 14 residues.

The chain links TRBV19 to TRBJ2-1, with 10 bases lining up with TRBD1. The CDR3 extends over 15 amino acids. The junction had 3 bases not matched to a gene; V was cut back by 5 bases and J by 2 bases. Germline values: CDR1 LNHDA, CDR2 SQIVND (reference sequence). The CDR3 coding sequence is TGTGCCAGTAGTCCCGGGACAGGGGCCTACAATGAGCAGTTCTTC. Translation gives CASSPGTGAYNEQFF.

The chain links TRBV2 to TRBJ2-3, with D tentatively TRBD1 (5 bases). The V end lost 7 bases, the J end lost 2 bases, and 16 bases lay between the germline ends. The germline gives CDR1 SNHLY, CDR2 FYNNEI. The CDR3 spans 15 residues. The chain's CDR3 is CASTLGRANTDTQYF. The CDR3, as DNA: TGTGCCAGCACCCTGGGCAGGGCCAACACAGATACGCAGTATTTT. The full variable domain, its missing parts supplied by reference TRBV2 and TRBJ2-3, is EPEVTQTPSHQVTQMGQEVILRCVPISNHLYFYWYRQILGQKVEFLVSFYNNEISEKSEIFDDQFSVERPDGSNFTLKIRSTKLEDSAMYFCASTLGRANTDTQYFGPGTRLTVL.

The chain combines TRBV29-1 with TRBJ1-3; D is uncertain. Trimming pared 7 bases from V and 3 bases from J, leaving 10 bases between. This CDR3 has 12 amino acids. The germline gives CDR1 SQVTM, CDR2 ANQGSEA. The CDR3 protein is CSATEDGNTIYF. CDR3 sequence (DNA): TGCAGCGCCACAGAAGATGGAAACACCATATATTTT. Full variable domain (rest looked up from reference TRBV29-1 and TRBJ1-3): SAVISQKPSRDICQRGTSLTIQCQVDSQVTMMFWYRQQPGQSLTLIATANQGSEATYESGFVIDKFPISRPNLTFSTLTVSNMSPEDSSIYLCSATEDGNTIYFGEGSWLTVV.

The rearrangement joins TRBV28 to TRBJ2-6, with 7 bases matching TRBD2. The CDR3 has 19 amino acids. V was clipped by 2 bases and J by 4 bases; unmatched bases: 14. Looked up from germline, CDR1 is MDHEN and CDR2 is SYDVKM. CDR3 residues: CASSLSAGGSGGGANVLTF. The CDR3 nucleotides read TGTGCCAGCAGTTTAAGTGCCGGGGGGTCAGGAGGCGGGGCCAACGTCCTGACTTTC.

The gene calls are TRBV12-5 and TRBJ1-1; 9 bases line up with TRBD1. The CDR3 contains 16 residues. Trimming took 9 bases from V and 3 from J; bases not matched to a gene: 14. CDR1 is LGHNT and CDR2 is FRNRAP in the germline V gene. The CDR3 DNA reads TGTGCTAGACCGGCGGCACCGGGACAGGGCGACACTGAAGCTTTCTTT. Translated, it gives CARPAAPGQGDTEAFF.

The chain is built from TRBV2 and TRBJ2-7, with 9 bases that match TRBD2. Germline V gene sequence: CDR1 SNHLY, CDR2 FYNNEI. Trimming removed 6 bases from V and 0 bases from J; junction bases left unmatched: 3. The length of the CDR3 is 14 residues. Written as DNA, the CDR3 is TGTGCCAGCAGGACTAGCGGATACTCCTACGAGCAGTACTTC. Encoded protein: CASRTSGYSYEQYF.

The chain recombines TRBV28 with TRBJ1-2; D gene uncertain. Germline-derived CDR1 and CDR2 are MDHEN and SYDVKM. Trimming cost V 3 bases and J 0 bases, with 20 bases left between them. CDR3 length equals 18 residues. The CDR3 reads CASSLEHSGLVPNYGYTF. CDR3 nucleotides: TGTGCCAGCAGTTTGGAGCACTCGGGGTTGGTTCCTAACTATGGCTACACCTTC.